This T cell receptor (beta chain) was identified in a study of regulatory and conventional T cells in RAG deficiency. Study-level points and caveats: Omenn patients showed >80% Treg-Tconv overlap and shorter CDR3 lengths. Other subsets showed about 10-fold reductions, but Treg unique TCR beta sequences fell roughly 100-fold in these patients. Shannon entropy fell and Simpson indices rose in RAG-deficient patients.

As for this clone: As yet, its antigen is unknown.

This table comes from immunoSEQ multiplex PCR, and its TCRdb copy is limited to in-frame clones, with some not included. The repertoire consists of about 7,800 clones, with 80% occurring once and the leading ten covering 30% to 40%. Trimming took off 0 bases at V and 1 base at J, with 5 bases between the two ends. CDR1 is SGHKS, CDR2 YYEKEE, per germline (reference sequence). CDR3 length: 15 amino acids. The sample also formed part of further work on regulatory T cells. Turning to that study: Primers: 52 TRBV forward and 13 TRBJ reverse. Patient repertoires had restricted TRB V-J pairs and skewed V and J usage, most in Tregs.

This chain links TRBV5-5 with TRBJ1-6; no clear D gene. Sequencing was carried out using CD8+ T cells sorted from blood. This receptor was taken from a human donor in good health. CDR3 loop: CASSLEQSYNSPLHF. The DNA of the CDR3 is TGTGCCAGCAGCTTGGAACAGTCCTATAATTCACCCCTCCACTTT.